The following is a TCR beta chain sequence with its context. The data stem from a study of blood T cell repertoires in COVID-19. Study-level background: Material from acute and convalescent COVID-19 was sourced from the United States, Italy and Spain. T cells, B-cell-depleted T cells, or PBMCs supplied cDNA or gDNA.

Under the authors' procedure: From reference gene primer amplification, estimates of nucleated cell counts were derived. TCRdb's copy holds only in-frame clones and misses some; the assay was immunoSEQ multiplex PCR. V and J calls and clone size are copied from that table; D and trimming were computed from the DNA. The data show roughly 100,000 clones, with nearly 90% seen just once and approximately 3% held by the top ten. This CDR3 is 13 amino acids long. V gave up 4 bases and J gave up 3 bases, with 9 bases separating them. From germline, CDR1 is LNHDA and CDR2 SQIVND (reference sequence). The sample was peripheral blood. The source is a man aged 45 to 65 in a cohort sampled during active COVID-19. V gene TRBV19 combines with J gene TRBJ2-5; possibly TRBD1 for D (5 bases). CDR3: CASSTRQKETQYF. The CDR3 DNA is TGTGCCAGTAGTACGCGACAGAAAGAGACCCAGTACTTC.